A single sample gave rise to the 23 T cell receptor beta chains below, sequenced in a study of monozygotic twins with inflammatory bowel disease. TCRdb re-called the 5' RACE reads; one entry per CDR3 protein, DNA not given. The sample holds 200,000 to 250,000 distinct CDR3 sequences. Sequencing was performed on blood. These receptors all stem from a human donor with ulcerative colitis or Crohn's disease, or a healthy co-twin of an affected twin (not recorded which).

The chain recombines TRBV7-2 with TRBJ1-2. This CDR3 region has 14 residues. From germline, CDR1 is SGHTA and CDR2 FQGNSA. This CDR3 is CASSLVGNDYGYTF.

This chain joins TRBV7-9 and TRBJ1-2; the TCRdb call, TRBD1, lacks DNA for checking. This CDR3 has 13 amino acids. Germline V lookup: CDR1 SEHNR, CDR2 FQNEAQ (reference sequence). The CDR3 protein is CASSLSRADGYTF.

The V and J genes are TRBV20-1 and TRBJ1-2; the TCRdb call, TRBD1, lacks DNA for checking. In germline, CDR1 is DFQATT, CDR2 SNEGSKA (reference sequence). The CDR3 is made up of 14 amino acids. CDR3 residues: CSARESGQGAAYTF.

The rearrangement links TRBV11-2 to TRBJ1-2; without DNA, the TCRdb call of TRBD1 cannot be checked. Germline V CDR1 and CDR2: SGHAT, FQNNGV. CDR3 length: 18 residues. CDR3 sequence: CASSPTQLSPGREGGYTF.

The chain employs TRBV7-9 and TRBJ2-2; TCRdb returns TRBD1, unconfirmable since there is no DNA. The CDR3 length is 14 residues. Germline V gives CDR1 SEHNR, CDR2 FQNEAQ (reference sequence). The CDR3 loop reads CASIREMHTGELFF.

This chain links TRBV5-1 with TRBJ2-2. The CDR3 contains 14 residues. Germline assignment: CDR1 SGHRS and CDR2 YFSETQ. The CDR3: CASKNSFITGELFF.

V and J are TRBV4-3 and TRBJ2-1; without DNA, the TCRdb call of TRBD1 cannot be checked. Germline V gives CDR1 LGHNA, CDR2 YSLEER. The length of the CDR3 is 14 residues. The chain's CDR3 is CASSPWPGGNEQFF.

The chain combines TRBV3-1 with TRBJ1-1. Germline V gives CDR1 LGHDT, CDR2 YNNKEL (reference sequence). The CDR3 spans 15 residues. CDR3 amino acids: CASSQSRVVVQETFF.

The chain is built from TRBV5-6 and TRBJ2-1; TCRdb picks TRBD1, but there is no DNA to check that call. CDR1 is SGHDT and CDR2 is YYEEEE in the germline V gene. The CDR3 has 15 amino acids. CDR3 residues: CASSLAGTGDNEQFF. The whole variable domain, remainder taken from reference TRBV5-6 and TRBJ2-1, is DAGVTQSPTHLIKTRGQQVTLRCSPKSGHDTVSWYQQALGQGPQFIFQYYEEEERQRGNFPDRFSGHQFPNYSSELNVNALLLGDSALYLCASSLAGTGDNEQFFGPGTRLTVL.

The CDR3 here is CASLPLAGVADTQYF. The genes are TRBV5-1 and TRBJ2-3; TCRdb outputs TRBD2, but without DNA this stays unchecked. CDR3 length equals 15 residues. Germline-derived CDR1 and CDR2 are SGHRS and YFSETQ.

V gene TRBV7-8 combines with J gene TRBJ2-7; as DNA is missing, the TRBD2 call by TCRdb cannot be tested. Germline lookup yields CDR1 SGHVS and CDR2 FQNEAQ. The CDR3 sequence is 15 residues long. The CDR3 here is CASSLEWGVRYEQYF.

This chain uses TRBV20-1 with TRBJ2-1; the D call from TCRdb, TRBD1, cannot be confirmed without DNA. This CDR3 is 15 amino acids long. The germline V gene encodes CDR1 DFQATT and CDR2 SNEGSKA (reference sequence). CDR3 protein: CSARDVRGDYNEQFF.

The chain combines TRBV5-1 with TRBJ1-1; there is no DNA to check the TCRdb D call of TRBD1. The germline CDR1 and CDR2 sequences are SGHRS and YFSETQ. There are 14 residues in the CDR3. The chain's CDR3 is CASSLGGGNTEAFF.

The V call is TRBV5-4, the J call TRBJ2-1; the D call from TCRdb, TRBD2, cannot be confirmed without DNA. Germline V gives CDR1 SGHNT, CDR2 YYREEE (reference sequence). The CDR3 totals 19 residues. CDR3 sequence reads: CASSFIVSDGRARGNEQFF.

V usage is TRBV7-2 and J usage is TRBJ2-7; the TCRdb D gene call, TRBD1, has no DNA to confirm it. The CDR3 is made up of 14 amino acids. Germline lookup yields CDR1 SGHTA and CDR2 FQGNSA. CDR3 residues: CASSSDRRTYEQYF.

The V call is TRBV5-1, the J call TRBJ1-1; TCRdb names TRBD1, which stays unverified in the absence of DNA. The CDR3 is 11 residues long. Germline assignment: CDR1 SGHRS and CDR2 YFSETQ. The CDR3 loop reads CASSWGGEAFF.

The genes are TRBV11-2 and TRBJ2-7; TCRdb calls TRBD1, which cannot be checked without DNA. The CDR3 is 13 residues long. The germline V gene has CDR1 SGHAT and CDR2 FQNNGV. CDR3 loop: CASTVGGGREQYF.

The chain links TRBV7-7 to TRBJ2-3; as DNA is missing, the TRBD1 call by TCRdb cannot be tested. The CDR3 totals 14 residues. Germline V lookup: CDR1 SSHAT, CDR2 FNYEAQ (reference sequence). The chain's CDR3 is CASSLEAGTGTQYF.

The CDR3 sequence: CASAKRAGYTF. The gene calls are TRBV5-6 and TRBJ1-2. CDR1 SGHDT and CDR2 YYEEEE come from the germline V gene. This CDR3 contains 11 residues.

The chain recombines TRBV29-1 with TRBJ2-7. The CDR3 runs to 13 residues. Germline V gene sequence: CDR1 SQVTM, CDR2 ANQGSEA. The CDR3 region is CSVLDGGSYEQYF.

The CDR3 here is CASSLAGAPYNEQFF. This chain links TRBV7-2 with TRBJ2-1. This CDR3 has 15 residues. Germline V gene data show CDR1 as SGHTA and CDR2 as FQGNSA.

V gene TRBV20-1 combines with J gene TRBJ2-6; TCRdb's D gene call, TRBD1, goes unchecked for lack of DNA. Germline V lookup: CDR1 DFQATT, CDR2 SNEGSKA (reference sequence). There are 17 residues in the CDR3. The CDR3 region is CSALGGVSLSGANVLTF.

The J gene is TRBJ1-1, the V gene TRBV5-1; lacking DNA, the TRBD1 call made by TCRdb goes unchecked. In germline, CDR1 is SGHRS, CDR2 YFSETQ. The CDR3 is 15 amino acids. CDR3 loop: CASSLYLNRDSEAFF.